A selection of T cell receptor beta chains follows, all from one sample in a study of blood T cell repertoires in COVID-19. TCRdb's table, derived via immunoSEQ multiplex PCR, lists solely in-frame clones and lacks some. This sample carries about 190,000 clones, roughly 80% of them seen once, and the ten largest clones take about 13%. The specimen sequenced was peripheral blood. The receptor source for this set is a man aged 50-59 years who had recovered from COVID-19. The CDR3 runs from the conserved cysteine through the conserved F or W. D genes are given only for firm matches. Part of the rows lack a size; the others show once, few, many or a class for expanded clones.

TGCAGTGCTCTCCAAGAGACCCAGTACTTC	CSALQETQYF	TRBV20-1	.	TRBJ2-5	.
TGTGCCAGCAGCTTAATTAGCTACCAAGAGACCCAGTACTTC	CASSLISYQETQYF	TRBV11-2	.	TRBJ2-5	.
TGTGCCAGCAGCCAAGCGGACAGGGGCACTGAAGCTTTCTTT	CASSQADRGTEAFF	TRBV3-1/TRBV3-2	TRBD1	TRBJ1-1	.
TGTGCCAGCAGTTCGGTGAACACTGAAGCTTTCTTT	CASSSVNTEAFF	TRBV27	.	TRBJ1-1	once
TGTGCCAGCAGCTTAGGGTCTAGAGTGGCTTTCTTT	CASSLGSRVAFF	TRBV13	.	TRBJ1-1	once
TGTGCCAGCAGCCCTAGTTTGAGCTCCTACAATGAGCAGTTCTTC	CASSPSLSSYNEQFF	TRBV5-4	.	TRBJ2-1	once
TGTGCCAGTAGTATGGGGACAGGGTCAAATGAGCAGTTCTTC	CASSMGTGSNEQFF	TRBV19	TRBD1	TRBJ2-1	.
TGTGCCAGTAGTATAGGGACAGGGAGTGGGGAGACCCAGTACTTC	CASSIGTGSGETQYF	TRBV19	TRBD1	TRBJ2-5	.
TGTGCCAGCAGCATAGGGACAGGGAATGGCTACACCTTC	CASSIGTGNGYTF	TRBV27	TRBD1	TRBJ1-2	.
TGTGCCAGCAGCGTACTAACCCCTCGGGCGGGAGGAATTTACAATGAGCAGTTCTTC	CASSVLTPRAGGIYNEQFF	TRBV9	TRBD2	TRBJ2-1	.
TGTGCCAGCAGCGTTACAGGGAACTATGGCTACACCTTC	CASSVTGNYGYTF	TRBV5-6	.	TRBJ1-2	.
TGCGCCAGCAGCTTGGGACTAGCGGGAGTTGGGGAACAAGAGACCCAGTACTTC	CASSLGLAGVGEQETQYF	TRBV5-1	TRBD2	TRBJ2-5	.
TGTGCCAGCAGCGTAACTAGTAATATTTACAATGAGCAGTTCTTC	CASSVTSNIYNEQFF	TRBV9	.	TRBJ2-1	.
TGTGCCAGCAGTTCGCCGGGACAGGGAGGCTACGAGCAGTACTTC	CASSSPGQGGYEQYF	TRBV27	TRBD1	TRBJ2-7	.
TGTGCCAGCAGTTCGGCAGGGGCGGAGGGGGCCAACGTCCTGACTTTC	CASSSAGAEGANVLTF	TRBV28	.	TRBJ2-6	few
TGTGCCACCAGTGACTTGACAGGGCTCACAGATACGCAGTATTTT	CATSDLTGLTDTQYF	TRBV24-1	TRBD1	TRBJ2-3	.
TGTGCCAGCAGCAAACTAGCGGGGGAAGAGACCCAGTACTTC	CASSKLAGEETQYF	TRBV4-2	TRBD2	TRBJ2-5	.
TGTGCCAGCTCACCACTGAGACAGGGCGGGGATACGCAGTATTTT	CASSPLRQGGDTQYF	TRBV18	TRBD1	TRBJ2-3	once
TGTGCCACCAGAGCTAGCGGGAAAGAGCGGCGGGGGACCCAGTACTTC	CATRASGKERRGTQYF	TRBV15	TRBD2	TRBJ2-5	.
TGCAGTGCTAGTGACAGGTCCCCCTATGGCTACACCTTC	CSASDRSPYGYTF	TRBV20-1	.	TRBJ1-2	.
TGTGCCAGCAGCTTCTCTAGCCCAGATACGCAGTATTTT	CASSFSSPDTQYF	TRBV7-2	.	TRBJ2-3	.
TGTGCCAGCAGCCCGTTCGGACTAGCCTCACCCGAGCAGTACTTC	CASSPFGLASPEQYF	TRBV7-2	TRBD2	TRBJ2-7	few
TGTGCCAGCTTCCCTAAGAGCCGAGCTAGCAATCAGCCCCAGCATTTT	CASFPKSRASNQPQHF	TRBV21-1	.	TRBJ1-5	.
TGTGCCAGCAGCTTAAGGCGGGGATTCGACACTGAAGCTTTCTTT	CASSLRRGFDTEAFF	TRBV7-2	.	TRBJ1-1	.
TGCAGTGCTAAACAGGCGGACGAGCAGTACTTC	CSAKQADEQYF	TRBV20-1	.	TRBJ2-7	.
TGTGCCACCACAGACAGGGAAGTTAATCAGCCCCAGCATTTT	CATTDREVNQPQHF	TRBV10-3	TRBD1	TRBJ1-5	.
TGCGCCAGTAGACCGGGACAGGGGATATACGGGGAGCTGTTTTTT	CASRPGQGIYGELFF	TRBV5-1	TRBD1	TRBJ2-2	few
TGTGCCAGCAGCTGGACAGGGGGCCACACTGAAGCTTTCTTT	CASSWTGGHTEAFF	TRBV27	TRBD1	TRBJ1-1	.
TGTGCCAGCAGCCCTAGCACGAACACCGGGGAGCTGTTTTTT	CASSPSTNTGELFF	TRBV7-2	.	TRBJ2-2	few
TGTGCCACCGGAGGAGCGGGAGGCCCCTACGAGCAGTACTTC	CATGGAGGPYEQYF	TRBV15	TRBD2	TRBJ2-7	few
TGTGCCAGCAGCTTAGTCGCTAGCGGATCTTACGAGCAGTACTTC	CASSLVASGSYEQYF	TRBV11-2	TRBD2	TRBJ2-7	.
TGTGCCAGCAGCTACAGGGTCCCCTCCTATGGCTACACCTTC	CASSYRVPSYGYTF	TRBV7-9	.	TRBJ1-2	.
TGTGCCAGCAGCCAAAGCGGCGGCACAGTCTACGAGCAGTACTTC	CASSQSGGTVYEQYF	TRBV7-2	.	TRBJ2-7	.
TGTGCCAGCAGCTCGGGGACAGGGGGCTATGAGCAGTTCTTC	CASSSGTGGYEQFF	TRBV11-2	TRBD1	TRBJ2-1	.
TGTGCCAGCAGCTTAGGAACGAGCACTGAAGCTTTCTTT	CASSLGTSTEAFF	TRBV11-3	.	TRBJ1-1	.
TGTGCCAGCAGCTTAATGGGCAGGGATAATTCACCCCTCCACTTT	CASSLMGRDNSPLHF	TRBV7-3	.	TRBJ1-6	.
TGTGCCAGCAGCTTACTAGCGGGAGGGCACGAGCAGTACTTC	CASSLLAGGHEQYF	TRBV7-8	TRBD2	TRBJ2-7	.
TGTGCCAGCAGTCCAGTCTGGGTCCCGACAGAGCAGTTCTTC	CASSPVWVPTEQFF	TRBV2	.	TRBJ2-1	.
TGCGCCAGCAGCTTGGCGACAGGGGTGGAGACCCAGTACTTC	CASSLATGVETQYF	TRBV5-1	TRBD1	TRBJ2-5	.
TGTGCCACCAGTGACATGACCGGGACTAGCGGGAGGGACACAGATACGCAGTATTTT	CATSDMTGTSGRDTDTQYF	TRBV24-1	TRBD2	TRBJ2-3	.
TGTGCCAGCGGTATAGGGGGGGCGACCGTTTACGAGCAGTACTTC	CASGIGGATVYEQYF	TRBV6-5	.	TRBJ2-7	.
TGCGCCACCAGTCAGCGGAGCTCCTACGAGCAGTACTTC	CATSQRSSYEQYF	TRBV10-2	.	TRBJ2-7	.
TGTGCCAGCAGTTCTTACAGGGGCGCGAACACCGGGGAGCTGTTTTTT	CASSSYRGANTGELFF	TRBV28	TRBD1	TRBJ2-2	few